These 7 T cell receptor beta chains were sequenced from one sample in a study of cytomegalovirus exposure and HLA in healthy donors (dated by TCRdb to between 2016 and 2019). Libraries were constructed by the immunoSEQ multiplex PCR assay. A mixture of 60 forward primers for TCR Vbeta segments and 13 reverse primers for TCR Jbeta segments was used in the multiplex PCR. TCRdb retrieved this table from immuneACCESS and kept in-frame rearrangements only. Not all clones are present; in checked studies, unresolved V genes account for under half, and no reason is known for the remainder. This sample is represented by roughly 62,000 clones; approximately 80% of them were singletons. 3.3% of the sample rests with the top ten. Sequencing was performed on PBMCs. Receptors were obtained from a woman aged 40-49 years in good health and CMV-seropositive.

The chain is built from TRBV2 and TRBJ1-3, with a tentative D call TRBD1 (6 bases). Per the germline V gene, CDR1 is SNHLY and CDR2 is FYNNEI. The CDR3 runs to 14 residues. With 7 bases removed from V and 4 bases from J, the gap between germline ends came to 14 bases. CDR3 DNA: TGTGCCAGCATAGGGGGAGCTTCGGGAAACACCATATATTTT. Its protein is CASIGGASGNTIYF.

The chain combines TRBV7-2 with TRBJ2-5; 11 bases fit TRBD2. J was trimmed by 3 bases and V by 1 base; bases with no gene match: 7. CDR1 SGHTA and CDR2 FQGNSA come from the germline V gene. This CDR3 has 17 amino acids. In nucleotides, the CDR3 is TGTGCCAGCAGCTTAGTCCCTAGCGGGGGGTCTGAAGAGACCCAGTACTTC. Protein sequence: CASSLVPSGGSEETQYF.

A single count supports this clone. This chain links TRBV5-1 with TRBJ1-1; 9 bases agree with TRBD1. This CDR3 comprises 14 residues. J lost 4 bases, V lost 2 bases, and 3 bases had no gene match. Germline loops: CDR1 SGHRS, CDR2 YFSETQ. This chain's CDR3 is CASSLHRGLTEAFF. In nucleotides, the CDR3 is TGCGCCAGCAGCTTACACAGGGGGCTCACTGAAGCTTTCTTT. Complete variable domain (other parts from reference TRBV5-1 and TRBJ1-1): KAGVTQTPRYLIKTRGQQVTLSCSPISGHRSVSWYQQTPGQGLQFLFEYFSETQRNKGNFPGRFSGRQFSNSRSEMNVSTLELGDSALYLCASSLHRGLTEAFFGQGTRLTVV.

V gene TRBV7-6 combines with J gene TRBJ1-6; D is unresolved. V was shortened by 3 bases and J by 3 bases, with 6 bases between the two germline ends. The CDR3 is 14 amino acids. Germline V CDR1 and CDR2: SGHVS, FNYEAQ. The CDR3 bases are TGTGCCAGCAGCTTGGCAGGCTATAATTCACCCCTCCACTTT. It is translated as CASSLAGYNSPLHF.

This sequence joins TRBV4-3 and TRBJ2-1, with 11 bases that match TRBD2. Germline CDR1 is LGHNA and CDR2 is YSLEER. The CDR3 length is 14 residues. V gave up 6 bases and J gave up 4 bases; unmatched junction bases: 2. This chain's CDR3 is CASRGTSGYNEQFF. CDR3 DNA: TGCGCCAGCAGGGGGACTAGCGGTTACAATGAGCAGTTCTTC.

The chain employs TRBV4-3 and TRBJ2-7; D perhaps matches TRBD2 (7 bases). Trimming shortened V by 1 base and J by 6 bases, and 16 bases separated the two germline ends. This CDR3 has 15 amino acids. Germline V gene lookup returns CDR1 LGHNA and CDR2 YSLEER. CDR3 in amino acids: CASSQAWGGPGEQYF. The CDR3 DNA reads TGCGCCAGCAGCCAAGCGTGGGGGGGGCCGGGCGAGCAGTACTTC.

The CDR3 sequence: CASSLAGANEKLFF. CDR3 DNA: TGCGCCAGCAGCTTGGCAGGGGCTAATGAAAAACTGTTTTTT. The chain joins TRBV5-1 to TRBJ1-4, with a weak D call TRBD1 (6 bases). Germline V lookup: CDR1 SGHRS, CDR2 YFSETQ. The CDR3 totals 14 residues. V was cut by 0 bases and J by 3 bases, with 6 bases left in between.